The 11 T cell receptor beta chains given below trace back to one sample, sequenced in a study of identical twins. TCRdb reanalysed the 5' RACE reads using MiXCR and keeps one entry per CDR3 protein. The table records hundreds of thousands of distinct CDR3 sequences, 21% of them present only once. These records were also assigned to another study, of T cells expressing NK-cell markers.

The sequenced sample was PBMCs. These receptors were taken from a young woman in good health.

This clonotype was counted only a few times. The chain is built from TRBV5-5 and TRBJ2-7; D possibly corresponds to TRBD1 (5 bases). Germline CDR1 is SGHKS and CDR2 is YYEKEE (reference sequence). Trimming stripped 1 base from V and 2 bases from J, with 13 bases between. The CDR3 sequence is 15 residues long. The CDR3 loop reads CASSLQGPSTYEQYF. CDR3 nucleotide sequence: TGTGCCAGCAGCTTGCAGGGTCCCTCCACCTACGAGCAGTACTTC.

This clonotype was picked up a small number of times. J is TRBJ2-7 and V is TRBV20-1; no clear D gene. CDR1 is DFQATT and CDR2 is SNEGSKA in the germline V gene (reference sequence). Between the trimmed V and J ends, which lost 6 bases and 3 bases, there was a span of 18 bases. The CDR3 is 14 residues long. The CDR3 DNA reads TGCAGTGCCAAGCACCCCGGAGAGGTCTACGAGCAGTACTTC. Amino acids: CSAKHPGEVYEQYF.

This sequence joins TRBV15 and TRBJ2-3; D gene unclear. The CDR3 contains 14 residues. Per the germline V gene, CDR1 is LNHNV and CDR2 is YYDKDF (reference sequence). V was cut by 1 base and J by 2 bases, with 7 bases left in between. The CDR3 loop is CATSRVGSTDTQYF. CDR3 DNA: TGTGCCACCAGCAGAGTTGGGTCCACAGATACGCAGTATTTT. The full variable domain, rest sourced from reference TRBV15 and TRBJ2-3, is DAMVIQNPRYQVTQFGKPVTLSCSQTLNHNVMYWYQQKSSQAPKLLFHYYDKDFNNEADTPDNFQSRRPNTSFCFLDIRSPGLGDTAMYLCATSRVGSTDTQYFGPGTRLTVL.

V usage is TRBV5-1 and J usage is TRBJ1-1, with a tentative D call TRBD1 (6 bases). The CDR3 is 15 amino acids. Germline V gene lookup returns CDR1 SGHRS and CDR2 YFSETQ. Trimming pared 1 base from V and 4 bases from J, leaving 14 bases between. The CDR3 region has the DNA TGCGCCAGCAGCTTGTTAGGGGGATGGGGCACTGAAGCTTTCTTT. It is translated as CASSLLGGWGTEAFF.

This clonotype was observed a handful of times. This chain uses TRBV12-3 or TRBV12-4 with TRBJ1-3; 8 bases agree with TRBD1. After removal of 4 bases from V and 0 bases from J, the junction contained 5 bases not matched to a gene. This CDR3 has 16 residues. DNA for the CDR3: TGTGCCAGCAGTTCCCTGGACAGGGCCTCTGGAAACACCATATATTTT. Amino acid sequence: CASSSLDRASGNTIYF.

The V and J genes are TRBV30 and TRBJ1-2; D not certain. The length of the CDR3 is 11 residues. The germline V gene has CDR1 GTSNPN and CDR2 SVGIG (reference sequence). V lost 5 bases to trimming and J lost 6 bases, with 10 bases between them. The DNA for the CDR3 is TGTGCCTGGGACATGGGGAATGGCTACACCTTC. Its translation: CAWDMGNGYTF.

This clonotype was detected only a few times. This chain's CDR3 is CSANKQGTTNEKLFF. As DNA, the CDR3 is TGCAGTGCAAACAAACAGGGAACAACTAATGAAAAACTGTTTTTT. The V gene is TRBV20-1, the J gene TRBJ1-4; TRBD1 might be the D (6 bases). Trimming stripped 6 bases from V and 0 bases from J, with 14 bases between. CDR3 length equals 15 residues. Per germline, CDR1 DFQATT and CDR2 SNEGSKA (reference sequence).

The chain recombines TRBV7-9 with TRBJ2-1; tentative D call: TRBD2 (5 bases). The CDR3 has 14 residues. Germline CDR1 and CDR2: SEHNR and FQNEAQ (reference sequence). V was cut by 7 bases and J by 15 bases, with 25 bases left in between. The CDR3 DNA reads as TGTGCCAGCACCCCCCGCCGTCCTAGCAGAATGCTGTTCTTC. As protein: CASTPRRPSRMLFF.

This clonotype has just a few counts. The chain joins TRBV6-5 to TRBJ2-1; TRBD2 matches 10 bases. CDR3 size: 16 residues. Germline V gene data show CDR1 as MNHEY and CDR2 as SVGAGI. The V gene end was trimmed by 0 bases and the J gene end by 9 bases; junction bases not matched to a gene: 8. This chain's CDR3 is CASSYSRLAGEGEQFF. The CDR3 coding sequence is TGTGCCAGCAGTTACTCGCGGCTAGCGGGAGAGGGTGAGCAGTTCTTC.

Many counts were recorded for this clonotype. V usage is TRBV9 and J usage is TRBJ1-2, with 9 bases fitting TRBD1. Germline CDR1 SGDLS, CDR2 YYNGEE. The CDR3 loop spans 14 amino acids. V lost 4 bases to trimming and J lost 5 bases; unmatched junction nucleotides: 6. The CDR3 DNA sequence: TGTGCCAGCAGCTCGGGACAGGGAATTTATGGCTACACCTTC. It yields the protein CASSSGQGIYGYTF.

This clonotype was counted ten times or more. This CDR3 is CASGTDTQYF. The CDR3 nucleotides read TGTGCCAGCGGCACAGATACGCAGTATTTT. The chain has TRBV12-3 or TRBV12-4 and TRBJ2-3; D is unresolved. The CDR3 spans 10 residues. The V end lost 8 bases, the J end lost 1 base, and 1 base lay between the germline ends.